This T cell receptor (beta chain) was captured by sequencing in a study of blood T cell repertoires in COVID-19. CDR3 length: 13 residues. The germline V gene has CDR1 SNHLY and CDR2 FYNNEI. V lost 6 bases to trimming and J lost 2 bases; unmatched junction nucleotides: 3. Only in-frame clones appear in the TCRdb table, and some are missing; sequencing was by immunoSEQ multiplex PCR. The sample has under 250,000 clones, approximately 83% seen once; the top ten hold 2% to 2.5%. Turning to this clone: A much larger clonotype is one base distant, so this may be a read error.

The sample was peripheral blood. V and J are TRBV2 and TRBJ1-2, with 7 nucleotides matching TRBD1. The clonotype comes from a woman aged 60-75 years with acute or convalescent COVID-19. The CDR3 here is CASSPDRNYGYTF. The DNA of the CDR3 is TGTGCCAGCAGCCCGGACAGGAACTATGGCTACACCTTC.